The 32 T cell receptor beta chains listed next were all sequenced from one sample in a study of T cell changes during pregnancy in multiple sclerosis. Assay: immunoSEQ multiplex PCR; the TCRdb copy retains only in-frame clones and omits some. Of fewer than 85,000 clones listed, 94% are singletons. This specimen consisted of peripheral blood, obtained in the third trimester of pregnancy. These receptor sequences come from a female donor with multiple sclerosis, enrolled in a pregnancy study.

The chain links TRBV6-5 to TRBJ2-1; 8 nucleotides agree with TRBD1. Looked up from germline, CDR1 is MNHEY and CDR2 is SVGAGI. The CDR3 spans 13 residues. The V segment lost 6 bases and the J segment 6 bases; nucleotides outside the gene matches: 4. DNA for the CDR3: TGTGCCAGCAGCTTCACAGGGGGCAATGAGCAGTTCTTC. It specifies CASSFTGGNEQFF.

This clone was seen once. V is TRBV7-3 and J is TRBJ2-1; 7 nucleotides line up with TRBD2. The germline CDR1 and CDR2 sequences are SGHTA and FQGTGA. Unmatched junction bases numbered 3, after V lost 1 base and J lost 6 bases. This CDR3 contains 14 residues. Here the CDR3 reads CASSLSSSGNEQFF. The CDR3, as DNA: TGTGCCAGCAGCTTAAGTTCTAGCGGCAATGAGCAGTTCTTC.

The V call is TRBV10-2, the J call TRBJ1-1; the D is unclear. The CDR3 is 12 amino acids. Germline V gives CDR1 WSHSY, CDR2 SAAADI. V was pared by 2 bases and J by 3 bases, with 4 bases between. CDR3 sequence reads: CASSEADTEAFF. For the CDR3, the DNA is TGCGCCAGCAGTGAGGCAGACACTGAAGCTTTCTTT.

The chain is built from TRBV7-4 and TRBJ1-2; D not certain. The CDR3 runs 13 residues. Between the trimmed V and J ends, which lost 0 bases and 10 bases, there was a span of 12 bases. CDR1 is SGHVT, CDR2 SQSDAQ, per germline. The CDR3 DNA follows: TGTGCCAGCAGCTTAGCGCGGATTACGGACTACACCTTC. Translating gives CASSLARITDYTF.

CDR3 nucleotides: TGTGCCAGCAGCGTACAGGCCGGGGAGCTGTTTTTT. The encoded protein is CASSVQAGELFF. This chain joins TRBV9 and TRBJ2-2, with D hard to call. Germline CDR1 SGDLS, CDR2 YYNGEE. The CDR3 runs to 12 residues. V was cut by 1 base and J by 6 bases, with 4 bases left in between.

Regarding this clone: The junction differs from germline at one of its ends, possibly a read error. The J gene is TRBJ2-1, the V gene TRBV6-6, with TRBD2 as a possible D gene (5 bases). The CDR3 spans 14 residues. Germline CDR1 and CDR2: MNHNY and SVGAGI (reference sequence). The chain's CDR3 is CASSYSRVEETGIF. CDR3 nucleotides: TGTGCCAGCAGTTACTCGAGAGTCGAGGAAACGGGGATCTTC.

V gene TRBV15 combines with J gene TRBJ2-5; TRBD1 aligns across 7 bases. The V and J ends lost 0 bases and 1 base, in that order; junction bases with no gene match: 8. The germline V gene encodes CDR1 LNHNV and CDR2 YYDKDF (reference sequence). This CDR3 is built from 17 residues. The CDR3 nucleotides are TGTGCCACCAGCAGAGAAGGGGTTTCAGGGGGCCAAGAGACCCAGTACTTC. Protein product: CATSREGVSGGQETQYF.

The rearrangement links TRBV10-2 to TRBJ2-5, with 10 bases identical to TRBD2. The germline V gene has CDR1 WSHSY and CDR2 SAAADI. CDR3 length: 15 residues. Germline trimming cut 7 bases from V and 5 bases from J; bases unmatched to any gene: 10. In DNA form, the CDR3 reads TGCGCCAGCATAGGAAGCGGGGGGGCGTGGGAGACCCAGTACTTC. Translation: CASIGSGGAWETQYF.

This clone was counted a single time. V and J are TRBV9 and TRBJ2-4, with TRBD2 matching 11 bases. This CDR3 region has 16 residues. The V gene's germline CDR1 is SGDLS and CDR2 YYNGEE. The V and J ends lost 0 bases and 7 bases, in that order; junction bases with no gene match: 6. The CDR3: CASSVDSGGAGNIQYF. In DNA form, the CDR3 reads TGTGCCAGCAGCGTAGATAGCGGGGGGGCCGGGAACATTCAGTACTTC.

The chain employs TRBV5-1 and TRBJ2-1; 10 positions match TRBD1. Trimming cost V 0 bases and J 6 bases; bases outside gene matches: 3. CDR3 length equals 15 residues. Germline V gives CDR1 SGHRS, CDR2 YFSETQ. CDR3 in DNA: TGCGCCAGCAGCTTGGAAGGGACAGGGGTCAATGAGCAGTTCTTC. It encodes CASSLEGTGVNEQFF.

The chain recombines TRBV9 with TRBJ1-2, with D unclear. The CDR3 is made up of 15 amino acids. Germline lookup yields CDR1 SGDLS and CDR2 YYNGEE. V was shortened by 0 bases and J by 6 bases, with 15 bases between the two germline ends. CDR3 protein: CASSVGATSQDGYTF. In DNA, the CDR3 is TGTGCCAGCAGCGTAGGTGCTACATCCCAGGATGGCTACACCTTC.

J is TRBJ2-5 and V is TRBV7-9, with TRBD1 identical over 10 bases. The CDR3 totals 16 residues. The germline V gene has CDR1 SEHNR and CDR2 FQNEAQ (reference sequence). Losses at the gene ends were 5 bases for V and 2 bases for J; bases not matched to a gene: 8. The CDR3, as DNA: TGTGCCAGCAGCATCGGGACAGGGGTTAGACAAGAGACCCAGTACTTC. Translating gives CASSIGTGVRQETQYF.

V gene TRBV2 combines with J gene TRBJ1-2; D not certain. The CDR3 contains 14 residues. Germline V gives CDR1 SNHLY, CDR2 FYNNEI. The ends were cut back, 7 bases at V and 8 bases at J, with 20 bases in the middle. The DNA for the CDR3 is TGTGCCAGCACTGCGACGGGGTCTGCCGTCGGCTACACCTTC. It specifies CASTATGSAVGYTF.

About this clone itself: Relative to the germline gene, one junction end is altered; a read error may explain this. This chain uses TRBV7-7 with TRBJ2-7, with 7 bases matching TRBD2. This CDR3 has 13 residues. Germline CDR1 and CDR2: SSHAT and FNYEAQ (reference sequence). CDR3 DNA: TGTGCTAGCAGCCCTGTCGGGGGGTACGAGCAGTACTTC. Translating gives CASSPVGGYEQYF.

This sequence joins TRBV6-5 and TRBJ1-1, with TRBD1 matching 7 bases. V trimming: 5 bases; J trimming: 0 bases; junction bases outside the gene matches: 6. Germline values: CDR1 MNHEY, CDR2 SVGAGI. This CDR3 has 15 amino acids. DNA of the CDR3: TGTGCCAGCAGTCCCAAGACAGGGTTGAACACTGAAGCTTTCTTT. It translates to CASSPKTGLNTEAFF.

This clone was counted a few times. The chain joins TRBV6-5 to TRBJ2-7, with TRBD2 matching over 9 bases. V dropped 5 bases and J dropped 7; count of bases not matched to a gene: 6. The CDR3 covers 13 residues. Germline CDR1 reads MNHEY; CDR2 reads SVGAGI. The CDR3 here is CASSGLAIWEQYF. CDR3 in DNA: TGTGCCAGCAGTGGACTAGCGATTTGGGAGCAGTACTTC.

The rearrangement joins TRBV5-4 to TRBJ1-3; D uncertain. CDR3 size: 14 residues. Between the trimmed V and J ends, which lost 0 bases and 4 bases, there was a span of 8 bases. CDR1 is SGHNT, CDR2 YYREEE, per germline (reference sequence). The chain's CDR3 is CASSLGGFGNTIYF. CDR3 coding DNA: TGTGCCAGCAGCTTGGGCGGGTTCGGAAACACCATATATTTT.

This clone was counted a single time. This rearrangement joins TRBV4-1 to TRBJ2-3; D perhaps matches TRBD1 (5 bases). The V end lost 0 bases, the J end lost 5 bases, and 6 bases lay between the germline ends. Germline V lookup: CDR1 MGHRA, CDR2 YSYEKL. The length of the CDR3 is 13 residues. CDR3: CASSQEGRDTQYF. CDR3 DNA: TGCGCCAGCAGCCAAGAGGGGCGAGATACGCAGTATTTT.

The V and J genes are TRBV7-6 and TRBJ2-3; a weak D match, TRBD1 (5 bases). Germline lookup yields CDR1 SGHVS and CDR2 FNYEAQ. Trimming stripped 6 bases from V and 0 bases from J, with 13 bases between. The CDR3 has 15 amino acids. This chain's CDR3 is CASRPRVLSTDTQYF. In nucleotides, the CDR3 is TGTGCCAGCAGGCCCAGGGTGCTTAGCACAGATACGCAGTATTTT.

In DNA, the CDR3 is TGTGCCATCAGTGAGTCTTCGACAGATAAAAACATTCAGTACTTC. It yields the protein CAISESSTDKNIQYF. The chain couples TRBV10-3 to TRBJ2-4, with a possible D match to TRBD1 (5 bases). The CDR3 spans 15 residues. The germline V gene encodes CDR1 ENHRY and CDR2 SYGVKD. Trimming cost V 0 bases and J 4 bases, with 10 bases left between them.

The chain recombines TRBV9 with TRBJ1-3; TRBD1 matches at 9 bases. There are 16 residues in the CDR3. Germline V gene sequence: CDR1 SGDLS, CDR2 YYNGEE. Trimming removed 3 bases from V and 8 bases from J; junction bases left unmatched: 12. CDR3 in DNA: TGTGCCAGCAGCGCCCGGGGGGACAGGGCCGTAGACACCATATATTTT. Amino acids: CASSARGDRAVDTIYF.

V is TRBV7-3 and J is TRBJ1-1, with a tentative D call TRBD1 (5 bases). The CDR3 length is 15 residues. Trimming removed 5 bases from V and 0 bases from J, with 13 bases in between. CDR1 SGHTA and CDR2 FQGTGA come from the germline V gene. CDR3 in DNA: TGTGCCAGCAGCCCCCAAACAGGAATGAACACTGAAGCTTTCTTT. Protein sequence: CASSPQTGMNTEAFF.

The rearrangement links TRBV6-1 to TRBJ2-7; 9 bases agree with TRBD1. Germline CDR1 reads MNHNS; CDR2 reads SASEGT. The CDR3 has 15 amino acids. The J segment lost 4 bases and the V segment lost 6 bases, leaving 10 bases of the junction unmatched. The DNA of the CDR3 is TGTGCCAGCAGCCTCGAAACAGGGGGCGGGTACGAGCAGTACTTC. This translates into CASSLETGGGYEQYF.

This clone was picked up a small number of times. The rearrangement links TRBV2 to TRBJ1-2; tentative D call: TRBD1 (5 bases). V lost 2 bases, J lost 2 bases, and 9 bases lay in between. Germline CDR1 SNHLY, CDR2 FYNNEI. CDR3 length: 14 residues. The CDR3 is CASSESDSNYGYTF. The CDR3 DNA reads TGTGCCAGCAGTGAAAGCGACAGCAACTATGGCTACACCTTC.

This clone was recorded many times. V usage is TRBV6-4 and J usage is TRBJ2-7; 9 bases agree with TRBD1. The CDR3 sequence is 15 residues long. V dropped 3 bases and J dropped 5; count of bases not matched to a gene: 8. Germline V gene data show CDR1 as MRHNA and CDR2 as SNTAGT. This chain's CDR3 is CASSDTGTGFNEQYF. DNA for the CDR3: TGTGCCAGCAGTGATACTGGGACAGGGTTTAACGAGCAGTACTTC.

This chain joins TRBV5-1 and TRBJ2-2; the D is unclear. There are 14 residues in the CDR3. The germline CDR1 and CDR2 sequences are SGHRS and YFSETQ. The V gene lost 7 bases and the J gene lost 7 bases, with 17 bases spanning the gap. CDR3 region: CASQLVEASGELFF. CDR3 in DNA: TGCGCCAGCCAGCTTGTAGAGGCGAGCGGGGAGCTGTTTTTT.

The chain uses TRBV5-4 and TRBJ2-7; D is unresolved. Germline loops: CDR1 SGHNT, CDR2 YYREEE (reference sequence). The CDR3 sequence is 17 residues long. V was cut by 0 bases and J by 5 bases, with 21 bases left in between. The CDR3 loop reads CASSLVASELLGHEQYF. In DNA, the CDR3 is TGTGCCAGCAGCTTGGTGGCTTCGGAGCTCCTTGGCCACGAGCAGTACTTC.

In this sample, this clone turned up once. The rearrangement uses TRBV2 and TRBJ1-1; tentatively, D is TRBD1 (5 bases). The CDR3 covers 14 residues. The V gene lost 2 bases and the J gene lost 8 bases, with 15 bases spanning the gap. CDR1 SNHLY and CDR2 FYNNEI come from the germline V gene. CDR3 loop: CASSELTAIVEAFF. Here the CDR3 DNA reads TGTGCCAGCAGTGAACTGACAGCGATCGTGGAAGCTTTCTTT.

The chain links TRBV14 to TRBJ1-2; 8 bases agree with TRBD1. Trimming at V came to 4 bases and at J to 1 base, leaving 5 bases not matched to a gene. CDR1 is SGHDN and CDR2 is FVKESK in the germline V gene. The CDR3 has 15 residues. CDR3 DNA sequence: TGTGCCAGCAGCCCACAGGGGGTATTTAACTATGGCTACACCTTC. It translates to CASSPQGVFNYGYTF. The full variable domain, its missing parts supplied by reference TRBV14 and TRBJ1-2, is EAGVTQFPSHSVIEKGQTVTLRCDPISGHDNLYWYRRVMGKEIKFLLHFVKESKQDESGMPNNRFLAERTGGTYSTLKVQPAELEDSGVYFCASSPQGVFNYGYTFGSGTRLTVV.

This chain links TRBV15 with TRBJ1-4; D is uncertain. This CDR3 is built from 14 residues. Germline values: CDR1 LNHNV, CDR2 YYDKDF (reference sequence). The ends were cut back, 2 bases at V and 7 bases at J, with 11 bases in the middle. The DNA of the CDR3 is TGTGCCACCAGCAGATCCCCTGGGCCTGAAAAACTGTTTTTT. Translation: CATSRSPGPEKLFF.

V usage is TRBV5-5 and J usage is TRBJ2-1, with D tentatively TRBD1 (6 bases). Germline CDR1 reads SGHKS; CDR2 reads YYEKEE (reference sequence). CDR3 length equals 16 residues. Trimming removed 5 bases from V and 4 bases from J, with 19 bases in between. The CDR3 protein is CASSLTGSQLYNEQFF. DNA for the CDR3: TGTGCCAGCAGTTTAACAGGGTCCCAACTTTACAATGAGCAGTTCTTC.

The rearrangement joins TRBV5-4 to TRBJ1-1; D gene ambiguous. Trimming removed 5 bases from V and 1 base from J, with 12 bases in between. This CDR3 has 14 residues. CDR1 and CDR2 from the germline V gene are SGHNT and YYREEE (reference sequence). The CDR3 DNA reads TGTGCCAGCAGGGAGCCAACGACGAACACTGAAGCTTTCTTT. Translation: CASREPTTNTEAFF.